The entry that follows covers one TCR beta chain sequence. This sample is drawn from a study of blood T cell repertoires in COVID-19. About the study: Sites in the United States, Italy and Spain provided acute and convalescent COVID-19 samples. PBMCs, B-cell-depleted T cells, or T cells provided the cDNA or gDNA that made up the material.

Germline loops: CDR1 MNHEY, CDR2 SMNVEV (reference sequence). The CDR3 is 15 residues long. V gave up 3 bases and J gave up 0 bases; unmatched junction bases: 4. Original handling: Estimates of nucleated cell counts were drawn from the amplification of reference gene primers. Produced via immunoSEQ multiplex PCR; TCRdb's table is partial and in-frame only. V, J and clone size derive from that table, while D and trimming were established from the DNA sequence. The sample carries roughly 300,000 clones, less than 90% recorded once. The sequenced sample was peripheral blood. This sequence joins TRBV27 and TRBJ1-1, with 7 bases that match TRBD1. This clonotype was obtained from a human donor in a cohort sampled during active COVID-19. CDR3 sequence (DNA): TGTGCCAGCAGTTTCAGTGGGACAGTGAACACTGAAGCTTTCTTT. Its protein product is CASSFSGTVNTEAFF.